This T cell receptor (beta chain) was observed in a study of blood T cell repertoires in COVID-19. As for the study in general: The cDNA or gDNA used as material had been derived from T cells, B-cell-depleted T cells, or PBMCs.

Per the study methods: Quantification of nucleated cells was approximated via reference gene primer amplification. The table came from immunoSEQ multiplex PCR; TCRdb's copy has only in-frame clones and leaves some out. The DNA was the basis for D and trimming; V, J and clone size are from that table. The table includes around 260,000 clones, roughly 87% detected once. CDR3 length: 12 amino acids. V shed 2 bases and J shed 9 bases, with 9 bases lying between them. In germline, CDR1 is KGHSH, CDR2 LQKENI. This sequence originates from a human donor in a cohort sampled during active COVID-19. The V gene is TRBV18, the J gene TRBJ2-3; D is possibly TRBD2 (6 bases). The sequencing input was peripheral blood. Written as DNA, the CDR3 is TGTGCCAGCTCACCAAAGGAGGGGACGCAGTATTTT. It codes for CASSPKEGTQYF.